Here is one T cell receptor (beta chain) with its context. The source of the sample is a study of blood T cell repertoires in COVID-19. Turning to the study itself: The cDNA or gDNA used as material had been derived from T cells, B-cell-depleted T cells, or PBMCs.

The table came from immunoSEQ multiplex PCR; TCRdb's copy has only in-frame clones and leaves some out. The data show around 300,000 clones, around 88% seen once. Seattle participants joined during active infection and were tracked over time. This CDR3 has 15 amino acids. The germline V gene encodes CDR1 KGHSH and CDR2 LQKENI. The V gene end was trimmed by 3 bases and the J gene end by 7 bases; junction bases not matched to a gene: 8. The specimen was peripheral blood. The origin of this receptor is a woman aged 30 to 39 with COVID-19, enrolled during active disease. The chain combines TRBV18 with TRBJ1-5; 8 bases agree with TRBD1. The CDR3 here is CASSPGTGGLQPQHF. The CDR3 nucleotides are TGTGCCAGCTCACCTGGGACAGGCGGGCTACAGCCCCAGCATTTT.